This T cell receptor (beta chain) was found in a study of control samples from healthy donors and cancer patients. Using immunoSEQ multiplex PCR, the repertoire was profiled, and TCRdb retains in-frame clones only, with some absent. Of some 150,000 clones in the sample, approximately 94% were seen once. Per the germline V gene, CDR1 is LNHDA and CDR2 is SQIVND (reference sequence). This CDR3 has 17 amino acids. V gave up 3 bases and J gave up 2 bases; unmatched junction bases: 8. Specimen: blood. The V and J genes are TRBV19 and TRBJ2-5; TRBD1 aligns across 11 bases. The clonotype comes from a man aged 35-49 years in good health. The CDR3: CASSILTGTGGQETQYF. The CDR3 DNA reads as TGTGCCAGTAGTATTCTTACCGGGACAGGGGGTCAAGAGACCCAGTACTTC.